These 25 T cell receptor beta chains share one sample of origin, sequenced in a study of blood T cell repertoires in COVID-19. Some clones are missing from TCRdb's copy, which holds only in-frame ones; the method was immunoSEQ multiplex PCR. The sample consists of over 150,000 clones, around 80% of them appearing once. Specimen: peripheral blood. Every receptor here comes from a man in his 60s with acute or convalescent COVID-19.

The gene calls are TRBV6-5 and TRBJ1-6; D may be TRBD1 (6 bases). The germline gives CDR1 MNHEY, CDR2 SVGAGI. The CDR3 spans 14 residues. Trimming took off 2 bases at V and 7 bases at J, with 9 bases between the two ends. Here the CDR3 DNA reads TGTGCCAGCAGTTACGGGGACACCAATTCACCCCTCCACTTT. Residues: CASSYGDTNSPLHF.

The rearrangement joins TRBV24-1 to TRBJ2-5; 9 positions match TRBD2. J gave up 5 bases and V 5 bases, and 17 bases lay outside the gene matches. The CDR3 is 18 residues long. Germline lookup yields CDR1 KGHDR and CDR2 SFDVKD. CDR3 protein: CATSASGTSTPTGETQYF. The CDR3 DNA sequence: TGTGCCACCAGTGCCTCCGGGACTAGCACTCCCACAGGGGAGACCCAGTACTTC.

The chain has TRBV4-2 and TRBJ1-2; TRBD1 matches 8 bases. Trimming removed 1 base from V and 8 bases from J; junction bases left unmatched: 12. Germline CDR1 is LGHNA and CDR2 is YNFKEQ. This CDR3 spans 16 amino acids. DNA for the CDR3: TGTGCCAGCAGCCAAGCCAGAGGACAGGGAGAGGGCGGCTACACCTTC. Amino acid sequence: CASSQARGQGEGGYTF.

The chain carries TRBV30 and TRBJ1-5; 7 bases are shared with TRBD1. Germline V gene data show CDR1 as GTSNPN and CDR2 as SVGIG (reference sequence). CDR3 length: 12 amino acids. The junction had 4 bases not matched to a gene; V was cut back by 5 bases and J by 6 bases. The CDR3 coding sequence is TGTGCCTGGGGCACAGGGGCTCAGCCCCAGCATTTT. It encodes CAWGTGAQPQHF.

This clone was counted a single time. CDR3 sequence: CASSRDREETQYF. Written as DNA, the CDR3 is TGTGCCAGCAGCCGAGACAGGGAAGAGACCCAGTACTTC. The chain couples TRBV5-6 to TRBJ2-5; 7 positions agree with TRBD1. The CDR3 has 13 amino acids. V gave up 4 bases and J gave up 3 bases; unmatched junction bases: 3. CDR1 and CDR2 from the germline V gene are SGHDT and YYEEEE.

This chain uses TRBV7-8 with TRBJ1-3, with D tentatively TRBD1 (5 bases). CDR3 size: 18 residues. The V end lost 0 bases, the J end lost 0 bases, and 15 bases lay between the germline ends. Germline V gene lookup returns CDR1 SGHVS and CDR2 FQNEAQ. The CDR3 protein is CASSLAAVDSHSGNTIYF. Here the CDR3 DNA reads TGTGCCAGCAGCTTAGCGGCAGTAGACAGCCACTCTGGAAACACCATATATTTT.

V usage is TRBV19 and J usage is TRBJ2-5, with D perhaps matching TRBD2 (5 bases). Germline CDR1 and CDR2: LNHDA and SQIVND (reference sequence). The CDR3 has 17 amino acids. The V end was cut by 3 bases, the J end by 4 bases, with 21 bases between. The CDR3 region is CASSIGGTGPVSETQYF. DNA for the CDR3: TGTGCCAGTAGTATCGGAGGCACGGGCCCGGTTTCAGAGACCCAGTACTTC.

The V and J genes are TRBV4-1 and TRBJ1-1, with TRBD1 matching over 11 bases. This CDR3 spans 14 amino acids. V gave up 0 bases and J gave up 10 bases; unmatched junction bases: 4. In germline, CDR1 is MGHRA, CDR2 YSYEKL. CDR3 nucleotides: TGCGCCAGCAGCCAAGAAAGGGACAGGGGGGGAGCTTTCTTT. It codes for CASSQERDRGGAFF.

The J gene is TRBJ1-2, the V gene TRBV7-2, with D unclear. Per germline, CDR1 SGHTA and CDR2 FQGNSA. The CDR3 contains 14 residues. The ends were cut back, 4 bases at V and 0 bases at J, with 9 bases in the middle. In DNA, the CDR3 is TGTGCCAGCAGCTCCGTTCTTTCTAACTATGGCTACACCTTC. This codes for CASSSVLSNYGYTF.

The rearrangement joins TRBV3-1 (or the pseudogene TRBV3-2) to TRBJ1-3, with D uncertain. Germline V CDR1 and CDR2: LGHDT, YNNKEL (reference sequence). Trimming removed 2 bases from V and 0 bases from J, with 5 bases in between. The CDR3 sequence is 14 residues long. The CDR3 loop is CASSQSSSGNTIYF. The CDR3 DNA reads as TGTGCCAGCAGCCAATCTTCCTCTGGAAACACCATATATTTT.

The count of this clone is one. The chain has TRBV10-3 and TRBJ2-3, with 7 bases that match TRBD1. The CDR3 is 13 amino acids. V shed 7 bases and J 4 bases; nucleotides not matched to a gene: 5. From germline, CDR1 is ENHRY and CDR2 SYGVKD. In DNA form, the CDR3 reads TGTGCCATCACCGGGACAGCCTCAGATACGCAGTATTTT. As protein: CAITGTASDTQYF.

This sequence joins TRBV5-1 and TRBJ2-3; D uncertain. The CDR3 covers 11 residues. Germline-derived CDR1 and CDR2 are SGHRS and YFSETQ. The V end was cut by 5 bases, the J end by 6 bases, with 7 bases between. The CDR3 spells CASRRSDTQYF. DNA for the CDR3: TGCGCCAGCAGGAGGTCTGATACGCAGTATTTT.

The chain carries TRBV27 and TRBJ2-1; TRBD1 is a possible D gene (5 bases). Per germline, CDR1 MNHEY and CDR2 SMNVEV (reference sequence). The CDR3 consists of 13 residues. V was clipped by 3 bases and J by 5 bases, with 8 bases between them. DNA of the CDR3: TGTGCCAGCAGTTTTTCACAGGACAATGAGCAGTTCTTC. Amino acids: CASSFSQDNEQFF.

The chain employs TRBV4-2 and TRBJ2-1, with 9 bases that match TRBD1. The CDR3 totals 15 residues. V was clipped by 6 bases and J by 2 bases; unmatched bases: 5. CDR1 and CDR2 (germline): LGHNA, YNFKEQ. Here the CDR3 reads CASSPDRGTYNEQFF. The DNA of the CDR3 is TGTGCCAGCAGTCCCGACAGGGGGACCTACAATGAGCAGTTCTTC.

The rearrangement joins TRBV19 to TRBJ2-7; 7 bases line up with TRBD1. J was trimmed by 0 bases and V by 2 bases; bases with no gene match: 4. The CDR3 totals 15 residues. The V gene's germline CDR1 is LNHDA and CDR2 SQIVND (reference sequence). CDR3 coding DNA: TGTGCCAGTAGTATAAGACAGGGCTACTCCTACGAGCAGTACTTC. Protein sequence: CASSIRQGYSYEQYF.

CDR3 bases: TGTGCCAGCAGTACAGGGTTGGACTATGGCTACACCTTC. Translation: CASSTGLDYGYTF. V is TRBV6-2 or TRBV6-3 and J is TRBJ1-2, with a possible D match to TRBD1 (6 bases). V was cut by 5 bases and J by 3 bases, with 10 bases left in between. In germline, CDR1 is MNHEY, CDR2 SVGEGT. This CDR3 has 13 amino acids.

CDR3 nucleotide sequence: TGCGCCAGCAGCCTACAGGGGCGTTCAGAGACCCAGTACTTC. As protein: CASSLQGRSETQYF. The rearrangement uses TRBV4-1 and TRBJ2-5, with 7 positions matching TRBD1. There are 14 residues in the CDR3. The germline gives CDR1 MGHRA, CDR2 YSYEKL. J lost 4 bases, V lost 4 bases, and 6 bases had no gene match.

In this sample, this clone turned up once. This chain uses TRBV5-6 with TRBJ2-7, with 7 nucleotides matching TRBD1. J gave up 2 bases and V 3 bases, and 5 bases lay outside the gene matches. Germline V gene lookup returns CDR1 SGHDT and CDR2 YYEEEE. The CDR3 length is 14 residues. This chain's CDR3 is CASSWGTAAYEQYF. Here the CDR3 DNA reads TGTGCCAGCAGCTGGGGGACAGCCGCCTACGAGCAGTACTTC. The variable domain in full, with the rest retrieved from reference TRBV5-6 and TRBJ2-7, is DAGVTQSPTHLIKTRGQQVTLRCSPKSGHDTVSWYQQALGQGPQFIFQYYEEEERQRGNFPDRFSGHQFPNYSSELNVNALLLGDSALYLCASSWGTAAYEQYFGPGTRLTVT.

The chain employs TRBV18 and TRBJ1-1, with D hard to call. The CDR3 has 15 amino acids. Trimming took 3 bases from V and 4 from J, leaving 15 bases between them. Germline CDR1 is KGHSH and CDR2 is LQKENI. The CDR3 here is CASSPPPATGTEAFF. CDR3 DNA: TGTGCCAGCTCACCCCCACCGGCAACGGGCACTGAAGCTTTCTTT.

This clone showed up just once. The rearrangement joins TRBV5-1 to TRBJ2-5, with 8 bases matching TRBD1. CDR1 is SGHRS, CDR2 YFSETQ, per germline. The V gene end was trimmed by 0 bases and the J gene end by 6 bases; junction bases not matched to a gene: 7. The CDR3 sequence is 15 residues long. CDR3 DNA sequence: TGCGCCAGCAGCTTGGGGACAGGGCTTGGTCAGACCCAGTACTTC. Translation: CASSLGTGLGQTQYF.

The chain employs TRBV10-3 and TRBJ1-3; D gene ambiguous. CDR1 ENHRY and CDR2 SYGVKD come from the germline V gene. The CDR3 extends over 16 amino acids. V lost 3 bases to trimming and J lost 3 bases, with 15 bases between them. CDR3 sequence reads: CAISDRVKEGGNTIYF. For the CDR3, the DNA is TGTGCCATCAGTGACCGGGTAAAGGAAGGTGGAAACACCATATATTTT.

The rearrangement links TRBV6-5 to TRBJ1-3; no clear D. CDR1 is MNHEY and CDR2 is SVGAGI in the germline V gene. The CDR3 runs 14 residues. V lost 6 bases to trimming and J lost 2 bases, with 11 bases between them. The CDR3 nucleotides read TGTGCCAGCAGAAATACAGTACCTGGAAACACCATATATTTT. Its protein is CASRNTVPGNTIYF.

This rearrangement joins TRBV29-1 to TRBJ2-7, with TRBD2 as a possible D gene (6 bases). Germline CDR1 reads SQVTM; CDR2 reads ANQGSEA. V was cut by 3 bases and J by 2 bases, with 14 bases left in between. The CDR3 length is 14 residues. The CDR3 here is CSVDGAGGTYEQYF. The CDR3 DNA follows: TGCAGCGTTGACGGGGCAGGCGGGACCTACGAGCAGTACTTC.

The chain recombines TRBV23-1 with TRBJ2-4; 11 bases line up with TRBD1. TRBV23-1 is classed as an ORF, of uncertain function. V lost 4 bases to trimming and J lost 6 bases; unmatched junction nucleotides: 14. The length of the CDR3 is 18 residues. The CDR3 is CASSPPGQGAIRGNIQYF. As DNA, the CDR3 is TGCGCCAGCAGTCCACCCGGACAGGGGGCGATCCGGGGAAACATTCAGTACTTC.

This chain joins TRBV6-6 and TRBJ1-6; D is perhaps TRBD1 (5 bases). This CDR3 spans 13 amino acids. Trimming shortened V by 2 bases and J by 8 bases, and 7 bases separated the two germline ends. CDR1 MNHNY and CDR2 SVGAGI come from the germline V gene (reference sequence). The CDR3 protein is CASSYVRDSPLHF. In nucleotides, the CDR3 is TGTGCCAGCAGTTACGTCAGGGATTCACCCCTCCACTTT.